Here is one TCR beta chain with its context. The sample comes from a study of blood T cell repertoires in COVID-19. The CDR3 spans 17 residues. Profiled with immunoSEQ multiplex PCR; TCRdb holds only in-frame clones, not every one. The data show around 70,000 clones, with roughly nine tenths seen just once and roughly 9.1% held by the top ten. Sequencing was performed on peripheral blood. The TCR originated in a human donor in a cohort sampled during active COVID-19. The chain combines TRBV21-1 with TRBJ2-3; the table's D gene call, TRBD2, was not cross checked with the DNA. TRBV21-1 is termed a pseudogene. The CDR3 DNA follows: TGTGCCAGCAGCCCATTAGGGGGGGAGGGCCCCCCAGATACGCAGTATTTT. This encodes CASSPLGGEGPPDTQYF.